This T cell receptor beta chain was sequenced for a study of shared clonotypes between healthy human individuals. Study-level points and caveats: What naive subsets generally showed was a larger estimated richness than memory subsets showed.

Concerning this clone: Its antigen is still unknown.

Measured with immunoSEQ multiplex PCR; TCRdb has only the in-frame clones, and not every one. The sample has about 1,900,000 clones, about 95% seen once. Terminally differentiated effector memory CD45RA+ cells were excluded by CCR7 positive selection of CD45RO-negative cells. Those who donated were healthy HIV-negative adults, with no recent acute infections or vaccinations reported. Every donor was a Caucasian adult from Nashville, Tennessee. Deletions cut 5 bases from V and 4 bases from J, with 11 bases between. The CDR3 is 13 residues long. Germline V CDR1 and CDR2: SEHNR, FQNEAQ (reference sequence).

The sequencing input was naive CD8+ T cells sorted from blood. The chain recombines TRBV7-9 with TRBJ1-2; D unclear. This clonotype originated in a man between 18 and 35 years old in good health. In nucleotides, the CDR3 is TGTGCCAGCAGCATCGACGGTATCTATGGCTACACCTTC. It specifies CASSIDGIYGYTF.